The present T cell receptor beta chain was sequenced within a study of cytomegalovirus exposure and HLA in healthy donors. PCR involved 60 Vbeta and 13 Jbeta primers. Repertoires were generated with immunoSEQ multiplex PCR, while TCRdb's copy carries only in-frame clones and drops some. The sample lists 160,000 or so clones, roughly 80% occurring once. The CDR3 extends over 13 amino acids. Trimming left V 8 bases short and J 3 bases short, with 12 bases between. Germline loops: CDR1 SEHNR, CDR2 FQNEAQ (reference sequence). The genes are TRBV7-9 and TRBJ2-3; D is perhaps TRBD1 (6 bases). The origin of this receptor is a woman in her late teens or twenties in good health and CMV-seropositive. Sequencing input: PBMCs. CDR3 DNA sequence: TGTGCCAGCCAGGGGCTGGCAACAGATACGCAGTATTTT. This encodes CASQGLATDTQYF.